The sequence of this TCR beta chain was determined in a study of neoadjuvant anti-PD-1 for oral cavity cancer. About the research overall: Around day 43, patients without progression received a fourth nivolumab dose before surgery.

Method: immunoSEQ multiplex PCR; TCRdb's copy keeps in-frame clones and lacks some. In the table there are more than 13,000 clones, roughly 74% of which are singletons. Time point here: after neoadjuvant nivolumab, at surgical resection. V was clipped by 6 bases and J by 6 bases; unmatched bases: 19. This CDR3 comprises 18 residues. Germline V lookup: CDR1 MDHEN, CDR2 SYDVKM. The sequence derives from a person aged 40 to 85 with oral cavity squamous cell carcinoma. The specimen was PBMCs, collected after nivolumab (anti-PD-1) treatment. This chain connects TRBV28 to TRBJ2-7; TRBD2 matches 11 bases. In nucleotides, the CDR3 is TGTGCCAGCAGGCACTCCCCGGGACTAGCGGACCAAAGTGGCGAGCAGTACTTC. Protein product: CASRHSPGLADQSGEQYF.